This record concerns one TCR beta chain sequence. Unmatched junction bases numbered 3, after V lost 4 bases and J lost 4 bases. This CDR3 has 13 residues. The record originates from a study of blood T cell repertoires in COVID-19. Study-level information: The samples span acute and convalescent COVID-19 from the United States, Italy and Spain.

The table came from immunoSEQ multiplex PCR; TCRdb's copy has only in-frame clones and leaves some out. The table records 310,000 or so clones, roughly 86% of them present only once. Membership in each cohort depended on participant-reported clinical history. Sample: PBMCs or T cells enriched from blood (not recorded which). The sequence was obtained from a woman in her late teens or twenties who had recovered from COVID-19. The V gene is TRBV12-3 or TRBV12-4, the J gene TRBJ2-5, with 7 nucleotides matching TRBD1. CDR3 bases: TGTGCCAGCAGTTCGTCAGGGGGAGAGACCCAGTACTTC. Translation: CASSSSGGETQYF.